These 30 T cell receptor beta chains originate from one sample sequenced in a study of beta chain features in type 1 diabetes. The investigators reverse transcribed all of the isolated RNA, so they sequenced expressed TCRB transcripts. TCRdb's table, derived via immunoSEQ multiplex PCR, lists solely in-frame clones and lacks some. The sample yields hundreds of thousands of clones, around 15% seen once. The specimen sequenced was naive CD4+ T cells from blood. The receptors come from a young man in good health.

The table lists this clone with a few counts. The genes are TRBV4-2 and TRBJ2-3, with no clear D. Germline CDR1 and CDR2: LGHNA and YNFKEQ. This CDR3 is built from 13 residues. Trimming took 4 bases from V and 0 from J, leaving 5 bases between them. The CDR3: CASSPPSTDTQYF. The CDR3 DNA sequence: TGTGCCAGCAGCCCGCCCAGCACAGATACGCAGTATTTT.

The J gene is TRBJ1-1, the V gene TRBV29-1, with D unclear. Germline V lookup: CDR1 SQVTM, CDR2 ANQGSEA. The CDR3 sequence is 15 residues long. Trimming pared 4 bases from V and 3 bases from J, leaving 18 bases between. The CDR3 loop reads CSVVVTVMRHTEAFF. The CDR3, as DNA: TGCAGCGTTGTTGTAACAGTTATGAGGCACACTGAAGCTTTCTTT.

The rearrangement joins TRBV6-5 to TRBJ1-2; possibly TRBD1 for D (5 bases). Germline-derived CDR1 and CDR2 are MNHEY and SVGAGI. V lost 2 bases and J 8 bases, leaving 15 bases between the germline ends. CDR3 length equals 14 residues. CDR3 sequence (DNA): TGTGCCAGCAGTTACGATCCAGGGATCAGGGGCTACACCTTC. It specifies CASSYDPGIRGYTF.

This clone was detected only a few times. The J gene is TRBJ2-7, the V gene TRBV11-2, with D possibly being TRBD2 (6 bases). Trimming removed 6 bases from V and 1 base from J, with 13 bases in between. Germline lookup yields CDR1 SGHAT and CDR2 FQNNGV. CDR3 length: 14 residues. The CDR3 reads CASRAGLSSYEQYF. CDR3 DNA sequence: TGTGCCAGCAGGGCGGGATTATCTTCCTACGAGCAGTACTTC.

The chain carries TRBV9 and TRBJ1-6; the D gene is possibly TRBD1 (5 bases). Germline values: CDR1 SGDLS, CDR2 YYNGEE. This CDR3 has 15 residues. The V end was cut by 0 bases, the J end by 9 bases, with 13 bases between. CDR3 region: CASSVADPGASPLHF. The CDR3 nucleotides are TGTGCCAGCAGCGTAGCTGACCCCGGGGCTTCACCCCTCCACTTT.

In its sample, this clone was seen a few times. The rearrangement links TRBV25-1 to TRBJ1-5, with D unresolved. Trimming left V 0 bases short and J 7 bases short, with 4 bases between. CDR1 MGHDK and CDR2 SYGVNS come from the germline V gene. The CDR3 extends over 12 amino acids. Written as DNA, the CDR3 is TGTGCCAGCAGTGAATATGGCCAGCCCCAGCATTTT. It specifies CASSEYGQPQHF.

The chain employs TRBV11-2 and TRBJ1-4; tentatively, D is TRBD1 (6 bases). The V end was cut by 1 base, the J end by 8 bases, with 11 bases between. CDR1 is SGHAT, CDR2 FQNNGV, per germline. The CDR3 spans 14 residues. The CDR3 coding sequence is TGTGCCAGCAGCTTAGCAGGGGCTCGAGAAAAACTGTTTTTT. Its translation: CASSLAGAREKLFF.

In its sample, this clone was seen a few times. The chain has TRBV6-6 and TRBJ1-5; D may be TRBD1 (6 bases). V was clipped by 6 bases and J by 4 bases, with 7 bases between them. The germline CDR1 and CDR2 sequences are MNHNY and SVGAGI (reference sequence). The length of the CDR3 is 12 residues. The CDR3 nucleotides are TGTGCCAGCAGGCAGGGGAATCAGCCCCAGCATTTT. Amino acid sequence: CASRQGNQPQHF.

This clone has a handful of counts. This chain uses TRBV7-2 with TRBJ2-5, with 7 positions matching TRBD2. The CDR3 spans 15 residues. V was clipped by 2 bases and J by 2 bases; unmatched bases: 5. CDR1 and CDR2 from the germline V gene are SGHTA and FQGNSA. CDR3 loop: CASSLRGGSQETQYF. The DNA of the CDR3 is TGTGCCAGCAGCTTACGCGGGGGATCTCAAGAGACCCAGTACTTC.

This clone appeared a few times. This rearrangement joins TRBV2 to TRBJ2-3; D is possibly TRBD2 (6 bases). CDR1 is SNHLY and CDR2 is FYNNEI in the germline V gene. This CDR3 comprises 14 residues. The germline V and J ends were trimmed by 5 bases and 1 base, with 10 bases remaining between them. For the CDR3, the DNA is TGTGCCAGCAGTTTAGCGGAGGGCACAGATACGCAGTATTTT. Encoded protein: CASSLAEGTDTQYF.

This clone was observed a few times. The V call is TRBV30, the J call TRBJ2-5, with TRBD1 identical over 9 bases. V gave up 0 bases and J gave up 4 bases; unmatched junction bases: 0. The CDR3 totals 13 residues. Germline V gene lookup returns CDR1 GTSNPN and CDR2 SVGIG (reference sequence). CDR3 loop: CAWSVQGAETQYF. As DNA, the CDR3 is TGTGCCTGGAGTGTACAGGGGGCAGAGACCCAGTACTTC.

The rearrangement joins TRBV7-3 to TRBJ2-2; 7 nucleotides match TRBD2. With 6 bases clipped from V and 2 bases from J, the junction kept 6 bases outside the gene matches. Germline V lookup: CDR1 SGHTA, CDR2 FQGTGA. The CDR3 loop spans 15 amino acids. The CDR3 sequence: CASSSLADNTGELFF. The DNA of the CDR3 is TGTGCCAGCAGTTCCCTAGCGGATAACACCGGGGAGCTGTTTTTT.

The chain employs TRBV7-2 and TRBJ1-4; unclear D gene. The CDR3 length is 18 residues. With 3 bases removed from V and 0 bases from J, the gap between germline ends came to 17 bases. The V gene's germline CDR1 is SGHTA and CDR2 FQGNSA. This chain's CDR3 is CASSFLYDGPATNEKLFF. The CDR3 DNA sequence: TGTGCCAGCAGCTTCCTTTACGATGGTCCAGCAACTAATGAAAAACTGTTTTTT.

The chain has TRBV4-2 and TRBJ1-5; D remains ambiguous. The CDR3 has 15 residues. V was cut by 0 bases and J by 4 bases, with 10 bases left in between. Looked up from germline, CDR1 is LGHNA and CDR2 is YNFKEQ. This CDR3 is CASSQEGSINQPQHF. CDR3 nucleotides: TGTGCCAGCAGCCAAGAGGGCTCGATAAATCAGCCCCAGCATTTT.

V usage is TRBV29-1 and J usage is TRBJ2-4; 14 bases fit TRBD2. This CDR3 is 18 amino acids long. V lost 4 bases to trimming and J lost 3 bases; unmatched junction nucleotides: 11. Germline V CDR1 and CDR2: SQVTM, ANQGSEA. CDR3 sequence: CSVGPGLAGEGGKNIQYF. The CDR3 DNA reads TGCAGCGTTGGCCCGGGACTAGCGGGGGAAGGTGGCAAAAACATTCAGTACTTC.

The chain employs TRBV2 and TRBJ1-3; TRBD1 might be the D (6 bases). The ends were cut back, 4 bases at V and 0 bases at J, with 13 bases in the middle. The CDR3 totals 16 residues. Germline V gives CDR1 SNHLY, CDR2 FYNNEI. This CDR3 reads CASSVGQISSGNTIYF. The DNA for the CDR3 is TGTGCCAGCAGTGTTGGACAGATCAGCTCTGGAAACACCATATATTTT.

This rearrangement joins TRBV11-1 to TRBJ2-1; 9 bases are shared with TRBD1. The V gene's germline CDR1 is SGHAT and CDR2 FQDESV (reference sequence). V trimming: 5 bases; J trimming: 7 bases; junction bases outside the gene matches: 3. The CDR3 is made up of 13 amino acids. This chain's CDR3 is CASSVQGANEQFF. CDR3 nucleotide sequence: TGTGCCAGCAGCGTACAGGGGGCAAATGAGCAGTTCTTC.

This clone appeared a few times. The chain has TRBV5-1 and TRBJ2-6; D call uncertain. From germline, CDR1 is SGHRS and CDR2 YFSETQ. The CDR3 loop spans 15 amino acids. V lost 3 bases and J 2 bases, leaving 9 bases between the germline ends. The CDR3 DNA is TGCGCCAGCAGCTCCTGGACCACTGGGGCCAACGTCCTGACTTTC. Translation: CASSSWTTGANVLTF.

The gene calls are TRBV5-1 and TRBJ2-1; tentative D call: TRBD2 (6 bases). Trimming removed 2 bases from V and 5 bases from J, with 11 bases in between. Per the germline V gene, CDR1 is SGHRS and CDR2 is YFSETQ. This CDR3 contains 14 residues. DNA for the CDR3: TGCGCCAGCAGCTTCTTGGGGGGTAACAATGAGCAGTTCTTC. Residues: CASSFLGGNNEQFF.

CDR3 sequence (DNA): TGTGCCAGCAGCTTGGGTGCAGGGGCCAGCAATCAGCCCCAGCATTTT. This gives the protein CASSLGAGASNQPQHF. The chain uses TRBV7-2 and TRBJ1-5, with a weak D call TRBD1 (6 bases). This CDR3 contains 16 residues. Trimming removed 3 bases from V and 1 base from J, with 13 bases in between. CDR1 SGHTA and CDR2 FQGNSA come from the germline V gene.

The rearrangement uses TRBV28 and TRBJ2-1; the D is unclear. The V end was cut by 5 bases, the J end by 6 bases, with 29 bases between. There are 19 residues in the CDR3. Germline lookup yields CDR1 MDHEN and CDR2 SYDVKM. CDR3 loop: CASSPPRQTLTLLSNEQFF. DNA of the CDR3: TGTGCCAGCAGTCCTCCCCGCCAGACTCTAACCCTCCTCAGCAATGAGCAGTTCTTC.

A few counts support this clone. CDR3 in DNA: TGTGCCAGCAGTTTAATCAGGGTGGCTGAAGCTTTCTTT. Translating gives CASSLIRVAEAFF. This chain uses TRBV28 with TRBJ1-1, with D maybe TRBD1 (5 bases). CDR1 MDHEN and CDR2 SYDVKM come from the germline V gene. The length of the CDR3 is 13 residues. The V and J ends lost 2 bases and 6 bases respectively, with 10 bases between them.

V and J are TRBV29-1 and TRBJ1-1; 7 bases are shared with TRBD1. This CDR3 has 14 amino acids. V shed 6 bases, J shed 5 bases, and the junction held 12 bases outside the gene matches. CDR1 and CDR2 from the germline V gene are SQVTM and ANQGSEA. This CDR3 is CSVTTGAVKTEAFF. The CDR3 bases are TGCAGCGTAACTACAGGGGCCGTAAAGACTGAAGCTTTCTTT.

The V gene is TRBV10-3, the J gene TRBJ1-1; maybe TRBD1 (5 bases). Deletions cut 7 bases from V and 1 base from J, with 7 bases between. This CDR3 has 12 amino acids. CDR1 and CDR2 (germline): ENHRY, SYGVKD. The CDR3 coding sequence is TGTGCCATCACTCAGGGGAACACTGAAGCTTTCTTT. Translating gives CAITQGNTEAFF.

The chain uses TRBV7-2 and TRBJ2-4; either TRBD1 or TRBD2 may supply D (5 bases each). With 3 bases removed from V and 10 bases from J, the gap between germline ends came to 10 bases. CDR1 SGHTA and CDR2 FQGNSA come from the germline V gene. The length of the CDR3 is 12 residues. The CDR3 bases are TGTGCCAGCAGCTTCGGGGCTTCTATTCAGTACTTC. Its protein product is CASSFGASIQYF.

In this sample, this clone turned up a few times. V and J are TRBV4-1 and TRBJ2-5, with D perhaps TRBD1 or TRBD2 (7 bases each). The CDR3 runs 15 residues. The V end was cut by 4 bases, the J end by 4 bases, with 16 bases between. Germline CDR1 is MGHRA and CDR2 is YSYEKL. CDR3 nucleotide sequence: TGCGCCAGCAGCCTCCGGGAGGCAGGGGGAGAGACCCAGTACTTC. Its translation: CASSLREAGGETQYF.

This clone was counted between two and nine times. The chain combines TRBV9 with TRBJ2-5, with 8 bases aligning to TRBD2. The V gene's germline CDR1 is SGDLS and CDR2 YYNGEE. The CDR3 sequence is 15 residues long. Trimming cost V 2 bases and J 4 bases; bases outside gene matches: 7. CDR3 sequence (DNA): TGTGCCAGCAGCGTCACCGGCGGACTAGCAGAGACCCAGTACTTC. As protein: CASSVTGGLAETQYF.

This chain joins TRBV2 and TRBJ1-1, with D tentatively TRBD1 (5 bases). CDR1 and CDR2 from the germline V gene are SNHLY and FYNNEI. The CDR3 is 16 residues long. V lost 2 bases and J lost 5, with 18 bases in between. CDR3 coding DNA: TGTGCCAGCAGTGAATTCGGGGGTAGGATCGGGACTGAAGCTTTCTTT. Its translation: CASSEFGGRIGTEAFF.

V is TRBV5-1 and J is TRBJ2-5; 9 bases are shared with TRBD1. V shed 4 bases and J 5 bases; nucleotides not matched to a gene: 6. This CDR3 comprises 14 residues. Germline-derived CDR1 and CDR2 are SGHRS and YFSETQ. DNA for the CDR3: TGCGCCAGCAGCGAAACAGGGGGCCGCGAGACCCAGTACTTC. Protein sequence: CASSETGGRETQYF.

There are a few counts of this clone. The chain joins TRBV9 to TRBJ2-1; 10 bases agree with TRBD2. The CDR3 contains 15 residues. V dropped 0 bases and J dropped 6; count of bases not matched to a gene: 3. Looked up from germline, CDR1 is SGDLS and CDR2 is YYNGEE. This CDR3 reads CASSVGSSGSNEQFF. CDR3 nucleotide sequence: TGTGCCAGCAGCGTAGGGTCTAGCGGGAGCAATGAGCAGTTCTTC.